The TCR beta chain under discussion was sequenced for a study of response to subunit inactivated influenza vaccine. The study, taken as a whole, reports: With each seasonal influenza vaccination, the authors suggested, few new T cells are recruited.

This clonotype turned up a few times. Its antigen is unidentified. TCRdb reanalysed the RT-PCR reads using MiXCR and keeps one entry per CDR3 protein. The data show hundreds of thousands of distinct CDR3 sequences, approximately 17% seen once. V shed 3 bases and J shed 3 bases, with 11 bases lying between them. Germline loops: CDR1 MDHEN, CDR2 SYDVKM. The CDR3 contains 14 residues. Sequenced here: PBMCs from blood, sampled about 5 days after vaccination. The source is a man in his forties or fifties who received an inactivated influenza vaccine. The V call is TRBV28, the J call TRBJ1-1; D call uncertain. CDR3 protein: CASSLVDFDTEAFF. CDR3 bases: TGTGCCAGCAGTTTGGTCGACTTCGACACTGAAGCTTTCTTT.